Listed below are T cell receptor beta chains from one sample, sequenced in a study of T cells after yellow fever vaccination. TCRdb ran MiXCR on the 5' RACE reads and lists one entry per CDR3 protein. The sample shows 510,000 or so distinct CDR3 sequences, 15% to 20% of them seen only once. The sequenced sample was PBMCs, obtained 15 days after the yellow fever booster vaccination. These receptors all stem from a man aged 25 to 45 who received the YFV17D yellow fever vaccine. Each CDR3 is given with its conserved first and last residue. D genes are given only for firm matches. Clone size is given for some rows only: seen once, a few or many times, or a class if the clone is expanded.

CASNIRASGANVLTF TGTGCCAGCAACATCAGAGCCTCTGGGGCCAACGTCCTGACTTTC TRBJ2-6 - TRBV2 -
CASSLAHYYEQYF TGTGCCAGCAGCTTAGCGCACTATTACGAGCAGTACTTC TRBJ2-7 - TRBV7-9 -
CASSPIGYTQYF TGTGCCAGCAGCCCCATTGGGTATACGCAGTATTTT TRBJ2-3 - TRBV28 -
CASRAPLRSSYNEQFF TGTGCCAGCAGAGCCCCTCTAAGGAGCTCCTACAATGAGCAGTTCTTC TRBJ2-1 - TRBV7-2 -
CASWVDVSGSNSDTQYF TGTGCCAGCTGGGTCGATGTTAGCGGGAGCAACTCAGATACGCAGTATTTT TRBJ2-3 - TRBV7-9 TRBD2
CASSFRSAGANVLTF TGTGCCAGCAGTTTCAGGAGCGCTGGGGCCAACGTCCTGACTTTC TRBJ2-6 few TRBV12-3/TRBV12-4 -
CASSGNRDYEQYF TGCGCCAGCAGCGGAAACCGGGACTACGAGCAGTACTTC TRBJ2-7 - TRBV5-1 -
CASSVVGGMADTQYF TGTGCCAGCAGCGTAGTGGGGGGGATGGCAGATACGCAGTATTTT TRBJ2-3 few TRBV9 TRBD2
CASSLGRGTEKLFF TGTGCCAGCAGCTTAGGAAGGGGGACTGAAAAACTGTTTTTT TRBJ1-4 - TRBV7-8 -
CASSQPGLASNEQFF TGTGCCAGCAGCCAGCCCGGACTAGCGTCCAATGAGCAGTTCTTC TRBJ2-1 few TRBV3-1 TRBD2
CASSFSSVSSTDTQYF TGTGCCAGCAGCTTCTCCAGCGTATCTAGCACAGATACGCAGTATTTT TRBJ2-3 - TRBV6-2/TRBV6-3 -
CASSAGTFYEQYF TGCGCCAGCAGTGCCGGGACCTTCTACGAGCAGTACTTC TRBJ2-7 few TRBV10-1 -
CASSFLGAETQYF TGTGCCAGCAGCTTCCTAGGGGCGGAGACCCAGTACTTC TRBJ2-5 - TRBV7-9 -
CASSNPGTGGTQYF TGTGCCAGCAGCAACCCCGGGACGGGCGGGACCCAGTACTTC TRBJ2-5 - TRBV7-8 -
CASSLVWEQFF TGTGCCAGCAGCTTAGTATGGGAGCAGTTCTTC TRBJ2-1 - TRBV7-2 -
CASSQEVLSYEQYF TGTGCCAGCAGCCAAGAGGTACTATCCTACGAGCAGTACTTC TRBJ2-7 - TRBV4-2 -
CASSRGTRGHEQYF TGTGCCAGCAGCCGGGGTACCAGGGGACACGAGCAGTACTTC TRBJ2-7 - TRBV3-1 -
CASSLVGRASPNEQFF TGTGCCAGCAGCTTGGTGGGTAGAGCCTCTCCCAATGAGCAGTTCTTC TRBJ2-1 - TRBV7-8 -
CASSLGDYTEAFF TGCGCCAGCAGCTTGGGGGATTACACTGAAGCTTTCTTT TRBJ1-1 - TRBV5-1 -
CASSQGLAGQYEQYF TGTGCCAGCAGCCAAGGACTAGCGGGACAATACGAGCAGTACTTC TRBJ2-7 few TRBV4-2 TRBD2
CASSLGPGTSYNEQFF TGTGCCAGCAGCTTGGGGCCCGGGACTTCCTACAATGAGCAGTTCTTC TRBJ2-1 few TRBV5-4 -
CASSVASDYEQYF TGCGCCAGCAGCGTGGCTAGCGACTACGAGCAGTACTTC TRBJ2-7 - TRBV5-1 -
CSARDPAGTAYEQYF TGCAGTGCTAGAGATCCCGCAGGAACCGCCTACGAGCAGTACTTC TRBJ2-7 - TRBV20-1 -
CASGKGGKFSEQYF TGTGCCAGCGGCAAAGGAGGCAAGTTCAGCGAGCAGTACTTC TRBJ2-7 - TRBV21-1 -
CASRWGANEKLFF TGTGCCAGCAGATGGGGAGCTAATGAAAAACTGTTTTTT TRBJ1-4 many TRBV12-3/TRBV12-4 -
CASSQQLERGTDTQYF TGCGCCAGCAGCCAACAATTAGAGCGGGGCACAGATACGCAGTATTTT TRBJ2-3 - TRBV4-3 -
CSVDRTGSEINEQFF TGCAGCGTTGATAGGACCGGGTCGGAAATTAATGAGCAGTTCTTC TRBJ2-1 few TRBV29-1 -
CASGAGVNEQYF TGTGCCAGCGGTGCAGGGGTAAACGAGCAGTACTTC TRBJ2-7 few TRBV5-5 -
CASSYEGGDRTYEQYF TGTGCCAGCAGTTACGAGGGGGGAGATAGAACCTACGAGCAGTACTTC TRBJ2-7 few TRBV6-2/TRBV6-3 -
CSVEGMEYQETQYF TGCAGCGTTGAAGGCATGGAGTACCAAGAGACCCAGTACTTC TRBJ2-5 - TRBV29-1 -
CASSPSNRVYF TGTGCCAGCAGTCCCTCAAACAGGGTTTACTTC TRBJ2-7 few TRBV2 -
CASSFLLARENNEQFF TGTGCCAGCAGCTTCTTACTAGCGCGAGAAAACAATGAGCAGTTCTTC TRBJ2-1 - TRBV7-8 TRBD2
CASNRGRSYEQYF TGTGCCAGTAATCGTGGCAGGTCCTACGAGCAGTACTTC TRBJ2-7 - TRBV6-2/TRBV6-3 -
CASSQESARGDFADTQYF TGCGCCAGCAGCCAAGAATCCGCCAGGGGCGATTTCGCAGATACGCAGTATTTT TRBJ2-3 many TRBV4-3 -
CASSPDSGSYVGELFF TGTGCCAGCAGCCCGGATAGCGGGAGTTACGTCGGGGAGCTGTTTTTT TRBJ2-2 few TRBV6-1 TRBD2
CASSPPGGLNTEAFF TGTGCCAGCTCACCACCGGGGGGATTGAACACTGAAGCTTTCTTT TRBJ1-1 many TRBV18 -
CASSTRQGSSYEQYF TGTGCCAGCAGCACGCGACAGGGGAGCTCCTACGAGCAGTACTTC TRBJ2-7 - TRBV7-9 TRBD1
CSAVDALREGRGNEQFF TGCAGTGCTGTCGACGCCCTGCGGGAGGGTCGGGGGAATGAGCAGTTCTTC TRBJ2-1 - TRBV20-1 TRBD2
CASSYPVGTYHGDTQYF TGTGCCAGCAGCTACCCGGTCGGGACATACCATGGGGATACGCAGTATTTT TRBJ2-3 - TRBV2 -
CSARVIAGVTYNEQFF TGCAGTGCTAGAGTTATAGCGGGAGTGACCTACAATGAGCAGTTCTTC TRBJ2-1 few TRBV20-1 TRBD2
CASSQYLGPNEQFF TGCGCCAGCAGCCAATACCTAGGCCCCAATGAGCAGTTCTTC TRBJ2-1 - TRBV4-3 -
CASSQGLSSQYF TGTGCCAGCAGCCAAGGGCTTAGCTCCCAGTACTTC TRBJ2-5 few TRBV3-1 -
CAISDRRSTDTQYF TGTGCCATCAGTGATCGTAGGAGCACAGATACGCAGTATTTT TRBJ2-3 few TRBV10-3 -
CASTGGQDGYTF TGTGCCAGCACGGGGGGGCAGGATGGCTACACCTTC TRBJ1-2 - TRBV6-5 -
CASSLKFGGRGETQYF TGTGCCAGCAGCTTAAAGTTCGGTGGGAGAGGGGAGACCCAGTACTTC TRBJ2-5 few TRBV7-2 -
CASSLGESYEQYF TGCGCCAGCAGCTTGGGGGAGAGCTACGAGCAGTACTTC TRBJ2-7 few TRBV5-1 -
CASSFFGTSGYNEQFF TGTGCCAGCAGCTTCTTTGGGACTAGCGGTTACAATGAGCAGTTCTTC TRBJ2-1 few TRBV7-3 TRBD2
CASSYWGTSGSFTGELFF TGTGCCAGCAGTTATTGGGGGACTAGCGGGAGTTTTACCGGGGAGCTGTTTTTT TRBJ2-2 few TRBV6-5 TRBD2
CASIPARGYNEQFF TGTGCCAGCATCCCGGCCCGGGGATACAATGAGCAGTTCTTC TRBJ2-1 - TRBV5-6 -
CASSLSTPHSYEQYF TGCGCCAGCAGCTTGAGCACTCCTCACTCCTACGAGCAGTACTTC TRBJ2-7 few TRBV5-1 -
CALERGTEQYF TGTGCCCTGGAACGAGGGACCGAGCAGTACTTC TRBJ2-7 - TRBV30 -
CASSFLWKASGANVLTF TGTGCCAGCAGCTTCCTTTGGAAGGCCAGCGGGGCCAACGTCCTGACTTTC TRBJ2-6 - TRBV11-2 -
CASRPGPLGEQFF TGTGCCAGCAGACCTGGACCCTTGGGTGAGCAGTTCTTC TRBJ2-1 few TRBV27 -